This T cell receptor (beta chain) was sequenced in a study of graft-versus-host responses after intestinal transplantation. Study in general: All recipients were given anti-thymocyte globulin induction, and tacrolimus and steroids were then administered for around three years. Findings and limits, study-wide: Analysis identified GvH clones in recipient marrow, with some appearing first in ileum or blood.

The assay was immunoSEQ multiplex PCR, and TCRdb's table has in-frame clones only and misses some. The data show about 57,000 clones, 80% to 90% seen once. The CDR3 has 17 amino acids. The germline gives CDR1 LGHNA, CDR2 YNFKEQ. V was pared by 4 bases and J by 5 bases, with 20 bases between. Concerning this clone: Its antigen is as yet unknown.

This clonotype originated in a human patient who received an intestinal transplant, so some T cells may come from the graft donor. V is TRBV4-2 and J is TRBJ2-2; the D gene is possibly TRBD1 (6 bases). The sample here was PBMCs, taken 26 days after transplant. CDR3 nucleotides: TGTGCCAGCAGCCCCCACCCCAGGGGACAAGGGACCGGGGAGCTGTTTTTT. As protein: CASSPHPRGQGTGELFF.